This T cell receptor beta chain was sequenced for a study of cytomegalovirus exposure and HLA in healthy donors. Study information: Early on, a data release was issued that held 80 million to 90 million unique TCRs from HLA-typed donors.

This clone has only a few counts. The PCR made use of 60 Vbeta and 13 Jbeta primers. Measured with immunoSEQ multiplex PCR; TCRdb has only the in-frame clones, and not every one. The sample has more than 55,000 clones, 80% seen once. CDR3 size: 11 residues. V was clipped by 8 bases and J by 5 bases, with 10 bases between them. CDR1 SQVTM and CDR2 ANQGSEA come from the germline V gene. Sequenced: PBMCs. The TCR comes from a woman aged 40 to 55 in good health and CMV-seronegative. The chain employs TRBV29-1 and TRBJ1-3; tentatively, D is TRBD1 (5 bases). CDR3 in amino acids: CSIRQRNTIYF. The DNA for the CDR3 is TGCAGCATAAGACAGAGAAACACCATATATTTT.